This T cell receptor beta chain was identified in a study of early T cells in non-severe SARS-CoV-2 infection. The CDR3 is 20 amino acids. V was cut by 2 bases and J by 0 bases, with 23 bases left in between. This clonotype was detected ten times or more. From the 5' RACE reads, TCRdb called clonotypes with MiXCR, one entry per CDR3 protein. The sample holds about 100,000 distinct CDR3 sequences, over 10% seen once. This TCR was sampled from an adult who was a healthcare worker with PCR-confirmed SARS-CoV-2 infection or an uninfected control (not recorded which). Specimen: whole blood. The J gene is TRBJ2-4, the V gene TRBV12-3 or TRBV12-4; D is unresolved. The CDR3 spells CASSLFSPSRSLKAKNIQYF. The CDR3 nucleotides read TGTGCCAGCAGTTTATTTTCGCCCAGCCGCTCCCTTAAAGCCAAAAACATTCAGTACTTC.